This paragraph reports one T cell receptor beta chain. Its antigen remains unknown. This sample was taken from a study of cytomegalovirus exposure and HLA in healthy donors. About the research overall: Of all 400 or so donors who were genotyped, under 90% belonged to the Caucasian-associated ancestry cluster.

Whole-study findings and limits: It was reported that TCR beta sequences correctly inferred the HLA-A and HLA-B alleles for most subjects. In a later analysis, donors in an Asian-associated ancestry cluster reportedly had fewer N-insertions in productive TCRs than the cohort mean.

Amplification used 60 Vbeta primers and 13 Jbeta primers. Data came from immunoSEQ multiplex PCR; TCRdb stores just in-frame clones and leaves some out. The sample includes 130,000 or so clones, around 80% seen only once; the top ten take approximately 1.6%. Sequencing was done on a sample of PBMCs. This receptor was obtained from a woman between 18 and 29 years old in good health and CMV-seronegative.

The CDR3 spells CASRKGLAEETQYF. The CDR3 DNA follows: TGTGCCAGCAGAAAGGGACTAGCGGAAGAGACCCAGTACTTC. V gene TRBV11-1 combines with J gene TRBJ2-5; 11 bases are shared with TRBD2. Germline-derived CDR1 and CDR2 are SGHAT and FQDESV (reference sequence). CDR3 length: 14 residues. V trimming: 6 bases; J trimming: 3 bases; junction bases outside the gene matches: 3.